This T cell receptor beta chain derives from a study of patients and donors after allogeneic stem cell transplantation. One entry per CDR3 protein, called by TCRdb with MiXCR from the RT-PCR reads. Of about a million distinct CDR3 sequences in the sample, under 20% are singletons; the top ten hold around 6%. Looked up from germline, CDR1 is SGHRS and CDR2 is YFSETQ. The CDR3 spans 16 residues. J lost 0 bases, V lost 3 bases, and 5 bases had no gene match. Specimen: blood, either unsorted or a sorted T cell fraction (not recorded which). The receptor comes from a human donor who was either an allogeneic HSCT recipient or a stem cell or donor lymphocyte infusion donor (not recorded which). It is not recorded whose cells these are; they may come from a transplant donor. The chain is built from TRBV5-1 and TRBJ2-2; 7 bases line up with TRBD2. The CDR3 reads CASSSSGKTNTGELFF. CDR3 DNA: TGCGCCAGCAGCTCTAGCGGAAAAACGAACACCGGGGAGCTGTTTTTT. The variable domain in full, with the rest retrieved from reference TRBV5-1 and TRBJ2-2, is KAGVTQTPRYLIKTRGQQVTLSCSPISGHRSVSWYQQTPGQGLQFLFEYFSETQRNKGNFPGRFSGRQFSNSRSEMNVSTLELGDSALYLCASSSSGKTNTGELFFGEGSRLTVL.